The clone carrying this T cell receptor beta chain was counted a few times. The data belong to a study of blood T cell repertoires in COVID-19. Authors' processing steps: The assay estimated nucleated cells by amplifying reference gene primers. Clones were read by immunoSEQ multiplex PCR, and TCRdb kept only the in-frame ones, dropping some. That table furnishes V, J and clone size, whereas the DNA furnished D and trimming. The repertoire has over 600,000 clones, about nine tenths of them found once; the top ten carry over 0.2%. The receptor comes from a woman between 18 and 29 years old with acute or convalescent COVID-19. Source material: peripheral blood.

The CDR3 here is CASSPAQERGEQYF. The CDR3 bases are TGTGCCAGCAGCCCCGCCCAAGAGCGGGGCGAGCAGTACTTC. The V and J genes are TRBV3-1 (or the pseudogene TRBV3-2) and TRBJ2-7; 7 bases map to TRBD2. This CDR3 is built from 14 residues. After removal of 4 bases from V and 6 bases from J, the junction contained 9 bases not matched to a gene. CDR1 LGHDT and CDR2 YNNKEL come from the germline V gene (reference sequence).